This T cell receptor (beta chain) originates from a study of T cells after yellow fever vaccination. J lost 5 bases, V lost 3 bases, and 18 bases had no gene match. Germline V CDR1 and CDR2: KGHSH, LQKENI. The CDR3 totals 19 residues. Each CDR3 protein is one row after TCRdb ran MiXCR on the 5' RACE reads. The sample holds some 250,000 distinct CDR3 sequences, 3.6% seen once. This clonotype was found many times. The chain carries TRBV18 and TRBJ2-5, with 10 bases identical to TRBD1. The sequence was collected from a man aged 18 to 30 who received the YFV17D yellow fever vaccine. The sequences come from PBMCs, collected 15 days after the yellow fever booster vaccination. In DNA form, the CDR3 reads TGTGCCAGCTCACCCACTCAAGGGACAGGGGACAGGAGCATCGAGACCCAGTACTTC. It translates to CASSPTQGTGDRSIETQYF.